This is a list of T cell receptor beta chains from one sample in a study of T cells in Graves' hyperthyroidism and ophthalmopathy. Each CDR3 protein is one row after TCRdb ran MiXCR on the multiplex PCR reads. The sample yields under 300,000 distinct CDR3 sequences, approximately 14% seen once. Sequencing was done on a sample of blood. Receptors originate from a woman between 35 and 50 years old with Graves' hyperthyroidism that later progressed to Graves' ophthalmopathy. Each CDR3 is given with its conserved first and last residue. The D gene is left open where the match is weak. Not every row has a clone size; where given, it reads once, few, many or a size class.

clone_size	v_call	j_call	d_call	cdr3_aa	cdr3_nt
NA	TRBV2	TRBJ1-2	NA	CASGSLYGYTF	TGTGCCAGCGGATCTCTCTATGGCTACACCTTC
NA	TRBV10-2	TRBJ1-2	NA	CASSDPTTYGYTF	TGCGCCAGCAGTGACCCGACAACCTATGGCTACACCTTC
many	TRBV10-3	TRBJ2-1	TRBD2	CAISGRTSGSINEQFF	TGTGCCATCAGTGGACGGACTAGCGGGAGTATAAATGAGCAGTTCTTC
many	TRBV5-1	TRBJ1-5	NA	CASSLGTGNEKPQHF	TGCGCCAGCAGCTTGGGAACCGGGAACGAGAAGCCCCAGCATTTT
few	TRBV4-1	TRBJ1-3	NA	CASSQGGRDSGNTIYF	TGCGCCAGCAGCCAAGGGGGCAGGGACTCTGGAAACACCATATATTTT
many	TRBV7-6	TRBJ2-5	TRBD1	CASSSFRTGMRETQYF	TGTGCCAGCAGCTCTTTTCGGACAGGGATGAGGGAGACCCAGTACTTC
many	TRBV3-1	TRBJ2-7	TRBD1	CASSTPGTGLSYEQYF	TGTGCCAGCAGCACCCCCGGGACAGGTTTATCCTACGAGCAGTACTTC
NA	TRBV12-5	TRBJ2-1	TRBD2	CASGLPSGGASYNEQFF	TGTGCTAGTGGTTTGCCTAGCGGGGGGGCTTCCTACAATGAGCAGTTCTTC
many	TRBV20-1	TRBJ2-5	NA	CSALGPNQETQYF	TGCAGTGCTCTCGGCCCTAACCAAGAGACCCAGTACTTC
NA	TRBV5-5	TRBJ1-1	NA	CASSLAAGGSTEAFF	TGTGCCAGCAGCTTAGCAGCCGGCGGCAGCACTGAAGCTTTCTTT
many	TRBV3-1	TRBJ2-1	TRBD2	CASSQDPLTSRYNEQFF	TGTGCCAGCAGCCAAGATCCCTTGACTAGCCGTTACAATGAGCAGTTCTTC
many	TRBV27	TRBJ2-7	NA	CASSLSPGPYEQYF	TGTGCCAGCAGTTTGAGCCCGGGTCCCTACGAGCAGTACTTC
many	TRBV29-1	TRBJ2-7	NA	CSALDGSGGEQYF	TGCAGCGCCTTAGACGGGTCAGGAGGGGAGCAGTACTTC
NA	TRBV28	TRBJ2-7	TRBD2	CASSQAASGRLYEQYF	TGTGCCAGCAGCCAAGCCGCTAGCGGGAGATTATACGAGCAGTACTTC
many	TRBV30	TRBJ1-5	NA	CAWSVGRDQPQHF	TGTGCCTGGAGTGTGGGGCGTGATCAGCCCCAGCATTTT
many	TRBV18	TRBJ2-5	NA	CASSPTSSGSGETQYF	TGTGCCAGCTCACCAACAAGTTCGGGGAGTGGAGAGACCCAGTACTTC
few	TRBV19	TRBJ2-2	NA	CATSGPNTGELFF	TGTGCCACCAGTGGGCCGAACACCGGGGAGCTGTTTTTT
NA	TRBV9	TRBJ2-5	TRBD1	CASSANLQGTIETQYF	TGTGCCAGCAGCGCTAATTTACAGGGGACAATAGAGACCCAGTACTTC
few	TRBV5-1	TRBJ2-2	TRBD1	CASSLAGAGTGDTGELFF	TGCGCCAGCAGCTTGGCCGGGGCAGGGACAGGGGACACCGGGGAGCTGTTTTTT
many	TRBV6-1	TRBJ1-5	TRBD1	CASSQTGGASNQPQHF	TGTGCCAGCAGCCAGACAGGGGGCGCGAGCAATCAGCCCCAGCATTTT
many	TRBV12-3/TRBV12-4	TRBJ2-1	NA	CASSLAPGYNEQFF	TGTGCCAGCAGTTTAGCGCCAGGGTACAATGAGCAGTTCTTC
many	TRBV7-9	TRBJ2-1	NA	CASSGGGGWALNEQFF	TGTGCCAGCAGCGGGGGAGGGGGATGGGCCCTCAATGAGCAGTTCTTC